This T cell receptor beta chain is drawn from a study of T-cell memory formation after mild COVID-19. Study-wide results and limits: Contracting CD4+ clones were located mainly in CM and EM, and CD8+ clones in EMRA. The finding that pre-infection memory included some responding clones suggested that cross-reactive memory joined.

MiXCR, applied by TCRdb to the 5' RACE reads, yields one record per CDR3 protein. The table shows 350,000 to 550,000 distinct CDR3 sequences, with more than 15% occurring only once. This CDR3 is 14 amino acids long. V lost 3 bases, J lost 7 bases, and 8 bases stayed unmatched. Germline CDR1 and CDR2: SEHNR and FQNEAQ (reference sequence). Note on this clonotype: Its matching antigen is unknown.

The specimen sequenced was PBMCs or a T cell subset sorted from them (not recorded which). J is TRBJ1-2 and V is TRBV7-9; 7 bases map to TRBD1. The clonotype comes from a man between 18 and 35 years old who had mild COVID-19 (a few samples of this study predate the infection). Cell type and time point are not known. CDR3: CASSFAGGQGGYTF. Here the CDR3 DNA reads TGTGCCAGCAGCTTCGCAGGGGGACAAGGTGGCTACACCTTC.